This T cell receptor (beta chain) is drawn from a study of T cell repertoires in urothelial bladder cancer (dated by TCRdb to between 2018 and 2021). Study-level background: Of the approximately 12 resected lesions, three were clinical stage cT0, three were cTa, three were cT1 and three were cT2 or greater. Around eleven resected bladder lesions, made up of urothelial carcinoma (UC+) and benign (UC-) specimens, were studied. The study compared TCR repertoire clonality in bladder tumors with that in benign bladder inflammation. About 13 patients who had bladder lesions and were undergoing transurethral resection were prospectively identified. Study-wide findings and limitations: The median percentage of tumor infiltrating lymphocytes was roughly 2.1% in carcinoma specimens and approximately 11% in benign specimens. In carcinoma specimens, one T-cell clone made up as much as 17% of infiltrating lymphocytes, versus about 2.2% in benign specimens. Urothelial carcinoma specimens contained fewer T cells than benign specimens, with a median of approximately 5,100 versus 26,000.

Of note for this clone: Its antigen target is currently unknown. Per-base quality was not reported, and no clone a single base away is much larger than it.

Resected bladder lesions in which urothelial carcinoma was absent were designated as benign (UC-) specimens. At transurethral resection, specimens of the bladder lesions were collected and then stored at -80C. DNA was isolated from bladder specimens obtained during transurethral resection. Including the terminal cysteine and phenylalanine, the CDR3 comprises 13 residues. CDR3 DNA is the only sequence kept; it has 39 bases, read in frame from the first base. Trimming removed 7 bases from V and 3 bases from J; the gene matches leave 5 bases unexplained. Looking up the germline V gene yields CDR1 MNHEY and CDR2 SVGAGI. The immunoSEQ assay was used to sequence the CDR3 region of the TCR beta chain. The source study handled its data this way. For each specimen, the T-cell fraction, clonal dominance, and maximum TCR clone frequency were calculated. TCRdb obtained this table from immuneACCESS and retained in-frame rearrangements with V and J assigned. These tables miss some clones; where compared with another copy, unresolved V genes account for less than half of the shortfall, and the remainder is unexplained. V and J calls and clone size are copied from that table; D and trimming were computed from the DNA. The sample profile shows about 11,000 clones; under 70% of them were found once. Of the sample, 6% to 7% is held by the ten largest clones.

The sample comprised tumor-infiltrating cells from bladder cancer. This TCR was sampled from a human donor with a benign inflammatory bladder lesion. Here the chain combines TRBV6-5 and TRBJ1-1; TRBD1 aligns with 7 central bases. The base sequence is TGTGCCAGCACCAGGGGGTTGGACACTGAAGCTTTCTTT. It is translated as CASTRGLDTEAFF.